The sequence of this T cell receptor (beta chain) was determined in a study of beta chain features in type 1 diabetes. Overall study findings and caveats: A definitive answer on HLA type influencing TCRB rearrangement was not reached here.

As every portion of the isolated RNA was reverse transcribed, the sequencing read expressed TCRB transcripts. Repertoires were generated with immunoSEQ multiplex PCR, while TCRdb's copy carries only in-frame clones and drops some. The top ten clones hold less than 0.04% of a sample with hundreds of thousands of clones, about 14% of them seen once. CDR3 length: 14 residues. In germline, CDR1 is SGDLS, CDR2 YYNGEE. A remark on this clone: Its antigen remains unknown.

The rearrangement joins TRBV9 to TRBJ2-5, with D hard to call. The DNA end lines up better with TRBJ2-7; the J call may be wrong. Specimen: naive CD4+ T cells from blood. The TCR comes from a man aged 30-40 years in good health. The CDR3 protein is CASSVGADSYEQYF. CDR3 DNA sequence: TGTGCCAGCAGCGTAGGGGCGGACTCCTACGAGCAGTACTTC.